The 27 T cell receptor beta chains below all came from one sample that was sequenced in a study of T cell changes during pregnancy in multiple sclerosis. Sequencing used immunoSEQ multiplex PCR; TCRdb keeps in-frame clones, though not all of them. The sample contains about 76,000 clones, just over 90% of which appear only once. This material consisted of peripheral blood, taken in the second trimester of pregnancy. These receptors came from a female donor with multiple sclerosis, enrolled in a pregnancy study.

In this sample, this clone turned up once. V gene TRBV7-9 combines with J gene TRBJ1-3; unclear D gene. The V gene's germline CDR1 is SEHNR and CDR2 FQNEAQ (reference sequence). There are 14 residues in the CDR3. V was clipped by 1 base and J by 3 bases, with 7 bases between them. CDR3 nucleotide sequence: TGTGCCAGCAGCTTAGACAGTTTTGGAAACACCATATATTTT. Its protein is CASSLDSFGNTIYF.

The J gene is TRBJ2-5, the V gene TRBV2; no definite D call. V shed 6 bases and J shed 1 base, with 15 bases lying between them. CDR1 and CDR2 from the germline V gene are SNHLY and FYNNEI. The CDR3 covers 15 residues. The CDR3 coding sequence is TGTGCCAGCAGCCTGGGCCCTCGATTCCAAGAGACCCAGTACTTC. As protein: CASSLGPRFQETQYF. Filled out from reference TRBV2 and TRBJ2-5, the complete variable domain reads EPEVTQTPSHQVTQMGQEVILRCVPISNHLYFYWYRQILGQKVEFLVSFYNNEISEKSEIFDDQFSVERPDGSNFTLKIRSTKLEDSAMYFCASSLGPRFQETQYFGPGTRLLVL.

The DNA for the CDR3 is TGTGCCAGCAGGCGGGGACGGCTCTATTCACCCCTCCACTTT. It codes for CASRRGRLYSPLHF. The V call is TRBV6-5, the J call TRBJ1-6; the D gene is possibly TRBD1 (5 bases). Between the trimmed V and J ends, which lost 6 bases and 8 bases, there was a span of 14 bases. The germline CDR1 and CDR2 sequences are MNHEY and SVGAGI. There are 14 residues in the CDR3.

The genes are TRBV28 and TRBJ2-3, with D hard to call. The germline gives CDR1 MDHEN, CDR2 SYDVKM. CDR3 size: 12 residues. The ends were cut back, 3 bases at V and 5 bases at J, with 6 bases in the middle. The CDR3 here is CASSFRGDTQYF. The CDR3 DNA sequence: TGTGCCAGCAGTTTTCGAGGAGATACGCAGTATTTT.

The chain carries TRBV13 and TRBJ2-1; the match to TRBD2 covers 12 bases. Per germline, CDR1 PRHDT and CDR2 FYEKMQ (reference sequence). The CDR3 runs to 17 residues. J gave up 5 bases and V 0 bases, and 5 bases lay outside the gene matches. The CDR3 loop is CASSLGLAGGPDNEQFF. The CDR3 DNA follows: TGTGCCAGCAGCTTAGGACTAGCGGGGGGACCGGACAATGAGCAGTTCTTC.

The genes are TRBV6-1 and TRBJ1-5, with D possibly TRBD1 on 5 matching bases. The length of the CDR3 is 13 residues. Trimming shortened V by 7 bases and J by 2 bases, and 9 bases separated the two germline ends. Looked up from germline, CDR1 is MNHNS and CDR2 is SASEGT. CDR3 in amino acids: CASMGRGNQPQHF. CDR3 nucleotide sequence: TGTGCCAGCATGGGGCGCGGCAATCAGCCCCAGCATTTT.

The CDR3 sequence: CAWSTDSYEQYF. The CDR3 DNA follows: TGTGCCTGGAGCACAGACAGCTACGAGCAGTACTTC. V usage is TRBV30 and J usage is TRBJ2-7, with a possible D match to TRBD1 (5 bases). Germline values: CDR1 GTSNPN, CDR2 SVGIG (reference sequence). The CDR3 spans 12 residues. V shed 3 bases and J shed 3 bases, with 9 bases lying between them.

This chain uses TRBV4-2 with TRBJ1-3, with 7 bases identical to TRBD1. This CDR3 has 18 amino acids. The ends lost 4 bases at V and 4 bases at J; junction bases unmatched: 16. The germline CDR1 and CDR2 sequences are LGHNA and YNFKEQ. The chain's CDR3 is CASSLPGGDRLTGNTIYF. CDR3 sequence (DNA): TGTGCCAGCAGCCTTCCAGGTGGGGACAGACTTACGGGAAACACCATATATTTT.

This clone was recorded once. The chain links TRBV14 to TRBJ2-5, with a weak D call TRBD2 (5 bases). The V end was cut by 6 bases, the J end by 5 bases, with 13 bases between. Germline V CDR1 and CDR2: SGHDN, FVKESK. This CDR3 has 13 amino acids. The CDR3 here is CASSQLGGETQYF. The CDR3 bases are TGTGCCAGCAGTCAGCTTGGCGGGGAGACCCAGTACTTC.

The J gene is TRBJ1-6, the V gene TRBV4-2; a weak D match, TRBD1 (5 bases). This CDR3 has 15 residues. Germline V gives CDR1 LGHNA, CDR2 YNFKEQ. The V gene lost 0 bases and the J gene lost 10 bases, with 13 bases spanning the gap. CDR3 DNA sequence: TGTGCCAGCAGCCAAGACGTGGCGGGGGTGTCACCCCTCCACTTT. Protein: CASSQDVAGVSPLHF.

The chain couples TRBV5-1 to TRBJ1-1, with D perhaps matching TRBD1 (5 bases). This CDR3 has 15 amino acids. CDR1 and CDR2 (germline): SGHRS, YFSETQ. Trimming pared 5 bases from V and 0 bases from J, leaving 14 bases between. In DNA form, the CDR3 reads TGCGCCAGCAGGGGGACTGGGGTCATGAACACTGAAGCTTTCTTT. As protein: CASRGTGVMNTEAFF.

This clone was found a few times. This chain links TRBV13 with TRBJ1-1; maybe TRBD1 (6 bases). This CDR3 contains 14 residues. The germline CDR1 and CDR2 sequences are PRHDT and FYEKMQ (reference sequence). V gave up 4 bases and J gave up 5 bases, with 14 bases separating them. The CDR3 region is CASSSQGLWTEAFF. For the CDR3, the DNA is TGTGCCAGCAGCTCCCAGGGGTTGTGGACTGAAGCTTTCTTT.

This chain uses TRBV6-5 with TRBJ2-1; TRBD1 aligns across 11 bases. V was pared by 6 bases and J by 2 bases, with 3 bases of the junction left unmatched. The CDR3 sequence is 15 residues long. Germline CDR1 and CDR2: MNHEY and SVGAGI. CDR3 nucleotide sequence: TGTGCCAGCAGCCAGGACAGGGGGCCCTACAATGAGCAGTTCTTC. It is translated as CASSQDRGPYNEQFF.

This chain links TRBV5-4 with TRBJ2-3, with TRBD2 matching 13 bases. CDR1 and CDR2 from the germline V gene are SGHNT and YYREEE (reference sequence). The V and J ends lost 4 bases and 0 bases, in that order; junction bases with no gene match: 2. CDR3 length: 16 residues. The CDR3: CASSRGLAGSTDTQYF. CDR3 DNA: TGTGCCAGCAGCAGGGGACTAGCGGGGAGCACAGATACGCAGTATTTT. Variable domain in full (rest from reference TRBV5-4 and TRBJ2-3): ETGVTQSPTHLIKTRGQQVTLRCSSQSGHNTVSWYQQALGQGPQFIFQYYREEENGRGNFPPRFSGLQFPNYSSELNVNALELDDSALYLCASSRGLAGSTDTQYFGPGTRLTVL.

This rearrangement joins TRBV2 to TRBJ1-2; 10 nucleotides line up with TRBD1. V trimming: 4 bases; J trimming: 2 bases; junction bases outside the gene matches: 1. The length of the CDR3 is 14 residues. From germline, CDR1 is SNHLY and CDR2 FYNNEI. The CDR3 DNA reads TGTGCCAGCAGTGGGGGACAGGGGAACTATGGCTACACCTTC. Protein product: CASSGGQGNYGYTF. The full variable domain, rest sourced from reference TRBV2 and TRBJ1-2, is EPEVTQTPSHQVTQMGQEVILRCVPISNHLYFYWYRQILGQKVEFLVSFYNNEISEKSEIFDDQFSVERPDGSNFTLKIRSTKLEDSAMYFCASSGGQGNYGYTFGSGTRLTVV.

V usage is TRBV7-8 and J usage is TRBJ1-3; D is perhaps TRBD1 (5 bases). Germline V gene lookup returns CDR1 SGHVS and CDR2 FQNEAQ. CDR3 length: 11 residues. The germline V and J ends were trimmed by 3 bases and 8 bases, with 5 bases remaining between them. CDR3 in amino acids: CASSFRDTIYF. The CDR3 nucleotides are TGTGCCAGCAGCTTCAGGGACACCATATATTTT.

J is TRBJ2-5 and V is TRBV18; 11 nucleotides line up with TRBD2. Germline-derived CDR1 and CDR2 are KGHSH and LQKENI. The J segment lost 4 bases and the V segment lost 6 bases, leaving 7 bases of the junction unmatched. This CDR3 is built from 15 residues. The CDR3 sequence: CASSVLAGDSETQYF. The CDR3, as DNA: TGTGCCAGCTCCGTACTAGCGGGGGACTCAGAGACCCAGTACTTC.

The V and J genes are TRBV27 and TRBJ1-2; D gene ambiguous. The CDR3 runs 15 residues. Germline V gene sequence: CDR1 MNHEY, CDR2 SMNVEV (reference sequence). V gave up 6 bases and J gave up 4 bases, with 18 bases separating them. The CDR3 reads CASRHQSEFGYGYTF. For the CDR3, the DNA is TGTGCCAGCAGACACCAATCAGAATTTGGCTATGGCTACACCTTC.

V is TRBV11-3 and J is TRBJ2-1; 10 positions agree with TRBD1. J was trimmed by 5 bases and V by 5 bases; bases with no gene match: 6. Germline-derived CDR1 and CDR2 are SGHNT and YENEEA. This CDR3 spans 15 amino acids. The CDR3 nucleotides read TGTGCCAGCAGCCAAGACAGGGGGCGGGACAATGAGCAGTTCTTC. It encodes CASSQDRGRDNEQFF.

With respect to this clone: At one of its ends the junction is not consistent with the germline gene, which may arise from a read error. The genes are TRBV7-7 and TRBJ2-3; 10 bases match TRBD2. This CDR3 is 17 amino acids long. Germline lookup yields CDR1 SSHAT and CDR2 FNYEAQ (reference sequence). The CDR3 DNA reads TGTGCTAGCAGCCTAAACCTAGCGGGGGTTGCCACAGATACGCAGTATTTT. Translated, it gives CASSLNLAGVATDTQYF.

Here the CDR3 DNA reads TGTGCCAGCAGCCAAGTTTCGTACACAGATACGCAGTATTTT. Translating it yields CASSQVSYTDTQYF. The chain couples TRBV14 to TRBJ2-3, with unresolved D. Germline V gene lookup returns CDR1 SGHDN and CDR2 FVKESK. There are 14 residues in the CDR3. V lost 1 base to trimming and J lost 2 bases, with 7 bases between them.

This sequence joins TRBV6-5 and TRBJ1-2; no clear D. The germline V and J ends were trimmed by 4 bases and 7 bases, with 7 bases remaining between them. This CDR3 spans 11 amino acids. Germline V gives CDR1 MNHEY, CDR2 SVGAGI. CDR3 in DNA: TGTGCCAGCAGTTCTGGGCGTGGCTACACCTTC. It yields the protein CASSSGRGYTF.

The chain uses TRBV7-8 and TRBJ2-7; D remains unclear. Germline CDR1 reads SGHVS; CDR2 reads FQNEAQ. The CDR3 is made up of 13 amino acids. Trimming pared 3 bases from V and 4 bases from J, leaving 10 bases between. This chain's CDR3 is CASSFEVGYEQYF. In nucleotides, the CDR3 is TGTGCCAGCAGCTTTGAGGTAGGATACGAGCAGTACTTC.

The chain employs TRBV6-6 and TRBJ1-1; 7 bases line up with TRBD1. The V gene end was trimmed by 4 bases and the J gene end by 0 bases; junction bases not matched to a gene: 8. Germline V gene sequence: CDR1 MNHNY, CDR2 SVGAGI (reference sequence). This CDR3 region has 16 residues. CDR3 sequence: CASSSVPQGLNTEAFF. The CDR3 nucleotides are TGTGCCAGCAGTTCCGTACCACAGGGGCTGAACACTGAAGCTTTCTTT.

This chain links TRBV4-1 with TRBJ2-7; 8 bases are a match to TRBD1. After removal of 3 bases from V and 5 bases from J, the junction contained 12 bases not matched to a gene. Germline values: CDR1 MGHRA, CDR2 YSYEKL. This CDR3 is 16 amino acids long. The CDR3 protein is CASSHPRGTGGHEQYF. CDR3 DNA sequence: TGCGCCAGCAGCCATCCCCGGGGGACAGGTGGCCACGAGCAGTACTTC.

The genes are TRBV6-5 and TRBJ1-5, with 7 bases aligning to TRBD1. The germline V gene encodes CDR1 MNHEY and CDR2 SVGAGI. The CDR3 has 15 amino acids. Unmatched junction bases numbered 5, after V lost 6 bases and J lost 0 bases. The CDR3 protein is CASRYRGNSNQPQHF. CDR3 coding DNA: TGTGCCAGCAGGTACAGGGGAAATAGCAATCAGCCCCAGCATTTT.

The rearrangement uses TRBV7-8 and TRBJ2-7; D gene ambiguous. The CDR3 length is 12 residues. The germline CDR1 and CDR2 sequences are SGHVS and FQNEAQ. The germline V and J ends were trimmed by 1 base and 4 bases, with 5 bases remaining between them. The CDR3 DNA follows: TGTGCCAGCAGCTTAGTCGGTTACGAGCAGTACTTC. Its protein is CASSLVGYEQYF.